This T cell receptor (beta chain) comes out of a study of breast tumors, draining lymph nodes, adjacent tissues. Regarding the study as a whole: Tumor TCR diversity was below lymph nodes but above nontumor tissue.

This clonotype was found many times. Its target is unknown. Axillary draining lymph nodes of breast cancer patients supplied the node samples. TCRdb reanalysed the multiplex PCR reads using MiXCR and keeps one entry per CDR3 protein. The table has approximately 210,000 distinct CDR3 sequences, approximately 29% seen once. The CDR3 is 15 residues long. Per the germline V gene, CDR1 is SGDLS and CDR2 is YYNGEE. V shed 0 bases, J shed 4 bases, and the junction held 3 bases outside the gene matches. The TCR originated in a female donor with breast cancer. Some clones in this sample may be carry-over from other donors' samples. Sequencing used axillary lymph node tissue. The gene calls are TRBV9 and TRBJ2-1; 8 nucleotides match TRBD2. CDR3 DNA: TGTGCCAGCAGCGTAGGACTAGCGCGATACAATGAGCAGTTCTTC. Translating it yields CASSVGLARYNEQFF.